This T cell receptor beta chain was identified in a study of blood T cell repertoires in COVID-19 (TCRdb year 2020). Background for the entire study: Samples covering the acute and convalescent phases of COVID-19 were provided by collaborators in the United States, Italy and Spain. The material from the prospective study consisted of cDNA or gDNA derived from T cells, B-cell-depleted T cells, or PBMCs. Subjects who had been exposed to COVID-19, were actively infected with it, or had recovered from it provided the deeply sampled blood TCRbeta repertoires that made up the dataset. The repertoires were made available in a free public database intended to serve as a resource for research on the immune response to SARS-CoV-2. The samples were drawn from the first 160 participants of the ongoing ImmuneRACE study and from about 1,200 subjects provided by 6 global collaborators. Nearly every sample came with metadata listing a de-identified subject ID, COVID-19 status, age in years and sex. Where available, HLA class I and class II types were taken from metadata supplied by the sample provider and were not determined by assay-based typing.

TCRbeta CDR3 regions were amplified from genomic DNA by means of the immunoSEQ Assay, a bias-controlled multiplex PCR. The authors processed their data as follows. Nucleated cell counts per sample were estimated from amplification of reference gene primers within the assay. To quantify the absolute abundance of each unique TCRbeta CDR3 rearrangement, sequence reads were collapsed and filtered. For each sample, productive Simpson clonality was calculated as the square root of Simpson's diversity index over productive rearrangements. The immuneACCESS repertoire file appears here via TCRdb, limited to in-frame rearrangements. These files lack a portion of the clones; in checked studies, under half of the deficit traces to unresolved V genes, and the cause of the others is not known. That table supplies the V and J calls and clone size; D and trimming were determined from the DNA. The sample yields some 230,000 clones; roughly nine tenths were counted once. The ten largest clones represent roughly 3.7% of the sample.

Participants in the prospective study were enrolled through a virtual design, were aged roughly 18 to 100 years, and lived in about 25 United States geographic areas. Cohort assignment in the prospective study relied on participant-reported clinical history from a screening survey and a study questionnaire. In the prospective study, mobile phlebotomists collected whole blood, serum and a nasopharyngeal or oropharyngeal swab from each participant. Participants in the prospective study had the option to provide additional blood draws and questionnaires over a roughly two-month period. Prospective study blood samples were shipped either frozen or at room temperature before DNA extraction. The germline V gene yields SGDLS for CDR1 and YYNGEE for CDR2. The CDR3 runs 13 residues from the cysteine to the phenylalanine. The retained sequence is limited to the CDR3, 39 bases, with the frame set at the first base. Unmatched junction bases come to 12, with V trimmed by 9 bases and J by 8 bases.

Points on this clone: It lacks a known antigen. The record has no base qualities; no much larger clone is one base away.

General conclusions and limits of the study: How much clinical and demographic metadata was included differed by source and by participant, and the metadata was provided uncurated.

This chain is built from TRBV9 and TRBJ1-2; 8 central nucleotides agree with TRBD1. What was sequenced was PBMCs or T cells enriched from blood (not recorded which). The clonotype originates from a woman aged 18-30 years in a cohort exposed to, infected with or recovered from COVID-19 (not recorded which). The nucleotides read TGTGCCACCGCGACAGGGGTTTATGGGGGCTACACCTTC. The translation is CATATGVYGGYTF. The reference TRBV9 and TRBJ1-2 proteins fill in what lies around the CDR3, so the full variable domain reads DSGVTQTPKHLITATGQRVTLRCSPRSGDLSVYWYQQSLDQGLQFLIQYYNGEERAKGNILERFSAQQFPDLHSELNLSSLELGDSALYFCATATGVYGGYTFGSGTRLTVV.